This T cell receptor beta chain emerged from a study of T cells in Graves' hyperthyroidism and ophthalmopathy. The CDR3 is 14 amino acids. The V end was cut by 0 bases, the J end by 7 bases, with 9 bases between. Looked up from germline, CDR1 is LGHDT and CDR2 is YNNKEL (reference sequence). This clonotype was counted many times. Its target is not known. Amplification of TCR beta CDR3 regions was performed using RNA transcripts as template. HTBI primers were the set used in a first-round RT-PCR of the TCR CDR3. Via MiXCR, TCRdb re-called the multiplex PCR reads, giving one row per CDR3 protein. The sample lists fewer than 350,000 distinct CDR3 sequences; roughly 21% were seen once. Study-wide findings and caveats: Stable hyperthyroidism and ophthalmopathy were separated using 13 V-J signatures. Blood also carried most thyroid clonotypes expanded above 0.001.

Uncontrolled infection, other autoimmune disease, pregnancy and lactation each barred patients from inclusion. Each 10 ml fresh peripheral blood draw supplied the PBMCs. J is TRBJ1-4 and V is TRBV3-1; TRBD1 might be the D (6 bases). This sequence was found in a woman aged 50 to 60 with Graves' hyperthyroidism. Material: blood. Written as DNA, the CDR3 is TGTGCCAGCAGCCAAGAGGGGGCCGGTGAAAAACTGTTTTTT. It encodes CASSQEGAGEKLFF.